These 30 T cell receptor beta chains share one sample of origin, sequenced in a study of T cell responses to AZD1222 COVID-19 vaccine. Produced via immunoSEQ multiplex PCR; TCRdb's table is partial and in-frame only. The profile shows roughly 120,000 clones, about nine tenths of them singletons. The sequencing here drew on peripheral blood, taken 28 days after the second AZD1222 dose. The receptors stem from an adult who received the AZD1222 COVID-19 vaccine.

This chain joins TRBV7-3 and TRBJ1-1; TRBD1 is a possible D gene (6 bases). V dropped 5 bases and J dropped 0 bases, with 10 bases sitting between them. The CDR3 is 14 amino acids. Germline V gives CDR1 SGHTA, CDR2 FQGTGA. CDR3 sequence reads: CASSPTGMNTEAFF. CDR3 nucleotide sequence: TGTGCCAGCAGCCCAACAGGGATGAACACTGAAGCTTTCTTT.

J is TRBJ1-1 and V is TRBV3-1 (or the pseudogene TRBV3-2); tentatively, D is TRBD1 (5 bases). The CDR3 has 13 residues. CDR1 is LGHDT, CDR2 YNNKEL, per germline (reference sequence). V gave up 6 bases and J gave up 3 bases, with 11 bases separating them. DNA of the CDR3: TGTGCCAGCAGTATACAGGTAGACACTGAAGCTTTCTTT. Encoded protein: CASSIQVDTEAFF.

This clone was counted between two and nine times. DNA for the CDR3: TGTGCCAGCAGTGACAGTAACTATGGCTACACCTTC. Protein product: CASSDSNYGYTF. The chain recombines TRBV6-1 with TRBJ1-2; D gene uncertain. Germline V lookup: CDR1 MNHNS, CDR2 SASEGT. This CDR3 has 12 residues. The V end was cut by 3 bases, the J end by 1 base, with 3 bases between.

V and J are TRBV7-6 and TRBJ2-5, with a weak D call TRBD1 (5 bases). The CDR3 is 15 residues long. The germline gives CDR1 SGHVS, CDR2 FNYEAQ. Trimming took 6 bases from V and 4 from J, leaving 18 bases between them. This CDR3 reads CASRRGDSAGETQYF. In nucleotides, the CDR3 is TGTGCCAGCAGGCGAGGCGACAGTGCCGGAGAGACCCAGTACTTC.

The chain uses TRBV14 and TRBJ2-7; no definite D call. This CDR3 comprises 13 residues. The germline V gene encodes CDR1 SGHDN and CDR2 FVKESK. Trimming pared 1 base from V and 7 bases from J, leaving 11 bases between. The CDR3 DNA reads as TGTGCCAGCAGCCAAGTTCCCTTAGGGGAGCAGTACTTC. Its translation: CASSQVPLGEQYF.

The count of this clone is one. V gene TRBV28 combines with J gene TRBJ1-1, with no clear D. CDR1 is MDHEN, CDR2 SYDVKM, per germline. The length of the CDR3 is 16 residues. V gave up 5 bases and J gave up 0 bases, with 16 bases separating them. CDR3 nucleotides: TGTGCCAGCAGTGAGTCCCCGGGCCGGCTGAACACTGAAGCTTTCTTT. Translation: CASSESPGRLNTEAFF.

This chain links TRBV10-3 with TRBJ2-5; 9 positions match TRBD2. Unmatched junction bases numbered 11, after V lost 4 bases and J lost 5 bases. The germline V gene has CDR1 ENHRY and CDR2 SYGVKD. The CDR3 covers 16 residues. CDR3 sequence (DNA): TGTGCCATCAGTGGCCAGATAGCGGGGGTAGGGGAGACCCAGTACTTC. Residues: CAISGQIAGVGETQYF.

The chain has TRBV5-1 and TRBJ1-1, with 8 bases identical to TRBD1. The CDR3 runs 15 residues. The germline V gene has CDR1 SGHRS and CDR2 YFSETQ. V gave up 4 bases and J gave up 6 bases; unmatched junction bases: 11. The CDR3 protein is CASSQTTGGVPEAFF. Written as DNA, the CDR3 is TGCGCCAGCAGCCAAACCACAGGGGGAGTTCCTGAAGCTTTCTTT.

The J gene is TRBJ1-1, the V gene TRBV4-3; 11 nucleotides align to TRBD1. Trimming took 7 bases from V and 9 from J; bases not matched to a gene: 10. The V gene's germline CDR1 is LGHNA and CDR2 YSLEER. This CDR3 has 14 amino acids. The CDR3 region is CASTTGQGDRKAFF. CDR3 DNA: TGCGCCAGCACCACGGGACAGGGGGATCGTAAAGCTTTCTTT.

The chain employs TRBV28 and TRBJ1-5; D possibly corresponds to TRBD1 (5 bases). The CDR3 has 13 amino acids. Per the germline V gene, CDR1 is MDHEN and CDR2 is SYDVKM. V lost 3 bases and J 7 bases, leaving 10 bases between the germline ends. CDR3 residues: CASSFGAGQPQHF. The CDR3 DNA reads TGTGCCAGCAGTTTCGGGGCGGGCCAGCCCCAGCATTTT.

This clone was observed a few times. The chain links TRBV10-2 to TRBJ2-5; D gene uncertain. V was shortened by 2 bases and J by 1 base, with 8 bases between the two germline ends. The germline V gene has CDR1 WSHSY and CDR2 SAAADI. This CDR3 has 14 amino acids. The CDR3 here is CASSEHSSQETQYF. The CDR3 nucleotides read TGCGCCAGCAGTGAGCACTCGTCCCAAGAGACCCAGTACTTC.

The gene calls are TRBV15 and TRBJ1-2; D remains unclear. V was trimmed by 1 base and J by 2 bases, leaving 5 bases between them. CDR3 length: 13 residues. Germline V lookup: CDR1 LNHNV, CDR2 YYDKDF (reference sequence). The CDR3: CATSRGQNYGYTF. In nucleotides, the CDR3 is TGTGCCACCAGCAGAGGGCAGAACTATGGCTACACCTTC.

This clone was detected a few times. V usage is TRBV6-1 and J usage is TRBJ1-2; D might be TRBD1 (5 bases). This CDR3 region has 14 residues. The V gene's germline CDR1 is MNHNS and CDR2 SASEGT. V was shortened by 3 bases and J by 8 bases, with 16 bases between the two germline ends. CDR3 amino acids: CASSDSSGFYGYTF. The CDR3 coding sequence is TGTGCCAGCAGTGATTCCTCAGGGTTTTACGGCTACACCTTC.

This clone showed up just a few times. V and J are TRBV18 and TRBJ1-3, with D tentatively TRBD1 (6 bases). Germline CDR1 KGHSH, CDR2 LQKENI. The CDR3 covers 19 residues. Trimming took off 0 bases at V and 0 bases at J, with 18 bases between the two ends. CDR3 DNA sequence: TGTGCCAGCTCACCACCGATGGCGGGGGCTGACTACTCTGGAAACACCATATATTTT. Its protein product is CASSPPMAGADYSGNTIYF.

V and J are TRBV12-3 or TRBV12-4 and TRBJ1-1; D is unclear. The CDR3 contains 13 residues. The V end was cut by 4 bases, the J end by 6 bases, with 12 bases between. CDR3 DNA sequence: TGTGCCAGCAGTTCTGGGTGGGGATCTGAAGCTTTCTTT. Its translation is CASSSGWGSEAFF.

The rearrangement joins TRBV18 to TRBJ1-5; no reliable D call. V gave up 4 bases and J gave up 0 bases, with 7 bases separating them. Germline V lookup: CDR1 KGHSH, CDR2 LQKENI. CDR3 length equals 14 residues. CDR3 sequence (DNA): TGTGCCAGCTCACTCCAAGATAGCAATCAGCCCCAGCATTTT. Residues: CASSLQDSNQPQHF.

The V gene is TRBV6-6, the J gene TRBJ1-6; TRBD1 aligns across 9 bases. J was trimmed by 5 bases and V by 6 bases; bases with no gene match: 11. CDR3 length: 17 residues. Germline CDR1 is MNHNY and CDR2 is SVGAGI (reference sequence). The CDR3 sequence is CASRRSTGGSDNSPLHF. The CDR3 DNA reads as TGTGCCAGCAGGCGATCTACAGGGGGCTCGGATAATTCACCCCTCCACTTT.

J is TRBJ1-1 and V is TRBV28; D is ambiguous. Trimming removed 3 bases at V and 1 base at J, with 12 bases between. The CDR3 covers 15 residues. CDR1 MDHEN and CDR2 SYDVKM come from the germline V gene. The CDR3 bases are TGTGCCAGCAGTTTTTCCGTTTCAGGGAACACTGAAGCTTTCTTT. Protein product: CASSFSVSGNTEAFF.

J is TRBJ1-1 and V is TRBV19, with 10 bases fitting TRBD1. The CDR3 covers 14 residues. The ends lost 4 bases at V and 5 bases at J; junction bases unmatched: 4. Germline-derived CDR1 and CDR2 are LNHDA and SQIVND (reference sequence). CDR3 protein: CASSRTGGLTEAFF. CDR3 nucleotide sequence: TGTGCCAGTAGTAGGACAGGGGGTTTAACTGAAGCTTTCTTT.

The rearrangement uses TRBV7-2 and TRBJ1-2; no firm D call. The V end was cut by 5 bases, the J end by 0 bases, with 13 bases between. The CDR3 covers 15 residues. Per the germline V gene, CDR1 is SGHTA and CDR2 is FQGNSA. The CDR3 loop reads CASSEMTATNYGYTF. In nucleotides, the CDR3 is TGTGCCAGCAGCGAAATGACCGCGACTAACTATGGCTACACCTTC.

This clone appeared a few times. The chain combines TRBV7-9 with TRBJ1-5; possibly TRBD1 for D (6 bases). V shed 3 bases and J shed 5 bases, with 14 bases lying between them. CDR1 SEHNR and CDR2 FQNEAQ come from the germline V gene (reference sequence). CDR3 length: 15 amino acids. In nucleotides, the CDR3 is TGTGCCAGCAGCTTTGGACAGCTCGACCATCAGCCCCAGCATTTT. Protein sequence: CASSFGQLDHQPQHF.

V usage is TRBV7-3 and J usage is TRBJ1-3; D gene unclear. The V gene's germline CDR1 is SGHTA and CDR2 FQGTGA. The CDR3 is 14 amino acids. V was clipped by 2 bases and J by 0 bases, with 5 bases between them. CDR3 region: CASSLGSSGNTIYF. In nucleotides, the CDR3 is TGTGCCAGCAGCTTAGGGTCCTCTGGAAACACCATATATTTT.

The gene calls are TRBV28 and TRBJ2-7, with D unresolved. Trimming cost V 6 bases and J 3 bases, with 9 bases left between them. The length of the CDR3 is 12 residues. Germline-derived CDR1 and CDR2 are MDHEN and SYDVKM. The chain's CDR3 is CASRLDGYEQYF. The CDR3 DNA reads TGTGCCAGCAGGCTGGACGGCTACGAGCAGTACTTC.

CDR3 DNA sequence: TGTGCCAGCAGCTTGGGGACTAGCGGCTCCTACGAGCAGTACTTC. This sequence encodes CASSLGTSGSYEQYF. The chain uses TRBV5-4 and TRBJ2-7, with TRBD2 matching over 10 bases. This CDR3 is built from 15 residues. Trimming cost V 0 bases and J 0 bases; bases outside gene matches: 0. Germline V gene lookup returns CDR1 SGHNT and CDR2 YYREEE (reference sequence).

V gene TRBV7-8 combines with J gene TRBJ1-4, with TRBD1 matching over 8 bases. Germline lookup yields CDR1 SGHVS and CDR2 FQNEAQ. The CDR3 loop spans 13 amino acids. The J segment lost 8 bases and the V segment lost 4 bases, leaving 3 bases of the junction unmatched. The CDR3 sequence: CASSSRDREKLFF. In DNA form, the CDR3 reads TGTGCCAGCAGCTCCCGGGACAGGGAAAAACTGTTTTTT.

This chain uses TRBV28 with TRBJ1-5; D may be TRBD1 (5 bases). In germline, CDR1 is MDHEN, CDR2 SYDVKM. Trimming removed 3 bases at V and 4 bases at J, with 10 bases between. The CDR3 is 14 residues long. Here the CDR3 reads CASSFQGGNQPQHF. The DNA of the CDR3 is TGTGCCAGCAGTTTCCAGGGAGGTAATCAGCCCCAGCATTTT. Based on the CDR3 plus reference TRBV28 and TRBJ1-5, the full variable domain is DVKVTQSSRYLVKRTGEKVFLECVQDMDHENMFWYRQDPGLGLRLIYFSYDVKMKEKGDIPEGYSVSREKKERFSLILESASTNQTSMYLCASSFQGGNQPQHFGDGTRLSIL.

This clone turned up a few times. The rearrangement uses TRBV2 and TRBJ1-2, with TRBD1 matching over 7 bases. Germline values: CDR1 SNHLY, CDR2 FYNNEI. The CDR3 has 15 amino acids. The V segment lost 1 base and the J segment 4 bases; nucleotides outside the gene matches: 6. CDR3 region: CASSEDQTGSYGYTF. The CDR3 nucleotides are TGTGCCAGCAGTGAAGATCAGACAGGGTCCTATGGCTACACCTTC.

The CDR3 region is CASSYSGTANTEAFF. CDR3 bases: TGTGCCAGCAGTTACTCGGGGACGGCCAACACTGAAGCTTTCTTT. The chain employs TRBV6-5 and TRBJ1-1; D may be TRBD1 (5 bases). Germline values: CDR1 MNHEY, CDR2 SVGAGI. V gave up 0 bases and J gave up 2 bases, with 10 bases separating them. The CDR3 is 15 amino acids.

The rearrangement uses TRBV5-4 and TRBJ1-1; a possible D gene is TRBD1 (5 bases). Trimming took 6 bases from V and 5 from J, leaving 11 bases between them. In germline, CDR1 is SGHNT, CDR2 YYREEE (reference sequence). This CDR3 region has 12 residues. The chain's CDR3 is CASTQGSTEAFF. Written as DNA, the CDR3 is TGTGCCAGCACCCAGGGTAGTACTGAAGCTTTCTTT. The entire variable domain, with the rest obtained from reference TRBV5-4 and TRBJ1-1, is as follows: ETGVTQSPTHLIKTRGQQVTLRCSSQSGHNTVSWYQQALGQGPQFIFQYYREEENGRGNFPPRFSGLQFPNYSSELNVNALELDDSALYLCASTQGSTEAFFGQGTRLTVV.

This clone has a single count. V and J are TRBV10-3 and TRBJ2-2; either TRBD1 or TRBD2 may supply D (5 bases each). This CDR3 contains 15 residues. Germline loops: CDR1 ENHRY, CDR2 SYGVKD. Trimming removed 2 bases from V and 5 bases from J, with 12 bases in between. This CDR3 is CAISERQGDTGELFF. The CDR3 coding sequence is TGTGCCATCAGTGAGAGGCAGGGAGATACCGGGGAGCTGTTTTTT.